The clone carrying this T cell receptor beta chain was recorded at least ten times. No antigen is known for it. The TCRbeta library incorporated unique molecular identifiers. TCRdb recomputed calls from the PCR reads with MiXCR, one row per CDR3 protein. The sample contains around 300,000 distinct CDR3 sequences, roughly 10% of which appear only once. V trimming: 1 base; J trimming: 9 bases; junction bases outside the gene matches: 17. This CDR3 contains 18 residues. Germline CDR1 and CDR2: DFQATT and SNEGSKA (reference sequence). This entry belongs to a study of T-cell reconstitution after alpha-beta-depleted transplantation in children. Study outcomes and limitations: T-cell counts and diversity were attributed mostly to newly produced T cells one year after transplant. TCRbeta diversity was high at day 60 in some patients (a result of surviving recipient T cells and thymic progenitors). As was reported, about two months after transplant, alpha-beta T cells came from several hundred expanded graft clones.

The clonotype comes from a male patient between 2 and 9 years old who had a stem cell transplant for chronic granulomatous disease, so the T cells may come from the graft donor. This chain connects TRBV20-1 to TRBJ2-7; 14 nucleotides match TRBD2. The specimen comprised peripheral blood, sampled 180 days after TCRalphabeta/CD19-depleted stem cell transplant. The CDR3 nucleotides read TGCAGTGCTAGAGGGAGACTAGCGGGAGGGCCTGTCGATGGATGGCAGTACTTC. As protein: CSARGRLAGGPVDGWQYF.